This T cell receptor beta chain was observed in a study of T cell repertoires in cytomegalovirus infection. At the level of the study: Both CMV infection and a matching HLA type were indicated by public TCR beta signatures.

This clonotype was counted ten times or more. Its matching antigen is unknown. TCRdb re-called the reads through MiXCR, storing one row per CDR3 protein. The table records more than 250,000 distinct CDR3 sequences, around 13% of them present only once. Study results and limitations: Summed frequency of public TCR beta families distinguished CMV carriers with the relevant HLA. HLA-C-restricted TCR beta clonotypes specific for CMV led the ex vivo response.

V dropped 1 base and J dropped 0 bases, with 9 bases sitting between them. Germline V gene data show CDR1 as LNHNV and CDR2 as YYDKDF (reference sequence). The CDR3 sequence is 16 residues long. The receptor's source is a human donor in good health (CMV status not recorded). Some clones in this sample may be carry-over from other donors' samples. The rearrangement links TRBV15 to TRBJ2-2; D remains unclear. Material: PBMCs. In DNA form, the CDR3 reads TGTGCCACCAGCAGAGTTGGGTTGCCGAACACCGGGGAGCTGTTTTTT. Amino acids: CATSRVGLPNTGELFF.